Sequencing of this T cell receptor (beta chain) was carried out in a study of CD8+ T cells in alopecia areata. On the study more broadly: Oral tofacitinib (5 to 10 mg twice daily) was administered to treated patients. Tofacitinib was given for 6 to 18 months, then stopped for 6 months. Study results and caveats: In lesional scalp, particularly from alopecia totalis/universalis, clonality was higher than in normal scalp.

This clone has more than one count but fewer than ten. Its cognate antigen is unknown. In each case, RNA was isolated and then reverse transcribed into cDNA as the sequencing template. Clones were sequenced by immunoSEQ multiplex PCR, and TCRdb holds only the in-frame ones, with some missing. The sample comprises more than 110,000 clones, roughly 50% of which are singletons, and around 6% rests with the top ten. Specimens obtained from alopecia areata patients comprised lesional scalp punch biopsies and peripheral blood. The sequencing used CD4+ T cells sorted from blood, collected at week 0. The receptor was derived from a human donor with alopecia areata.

The CDR3 sequence is CASSPRDRGVSSYGYTF. CDR3 bases: TGTGCCAGCAGTCCGCGGGACAGGGGCGTAAGTTCCTATGGCTACACCTTC. The V and J genes are TRBV27 and TRBJ1-2; TRBD1 matches 10 bases. Germline V gene lookup returns CDR1 MNHEY and CDR2 SMNVEV (reference sequence). V was clipped by 5 bases and J by 4 bases; unmatched bases: 13. The CDR3 runs to 17 residues.